The 29 T cell receptor beta chains below come from one sample, sequenced in a study of T cells after yellow fever vaccination. Via MiXCR, TCRdb re-called the 5' RACE reads, giving one row per CDR3 protein. The table shows 620,000 or so distinct CDR3 sequences, with about 12% occurring only once. The sample was PBMCs, taken on the day of the yellow fever booster vaccination. The receptors here all came from a man aged 25 to 40 who received the YFV17D yellow fever vaccine.

The DNA of the CDR3 is TGTGCCAGCAGCTCTCGGGGGTCTCAAATCACTGAGCAGTTCTTC. It specifies CASSSRGSQITEQFF. This chain uses TRBV7-9 with TRBJ2-1, with D possibly matching TRBD2 (6 bases). The V gene lost 4 bases and the J gene lost 9 bases, with 19 bases spanning the gap. The CDR3 length is 15 residues. Germline CDR1 and CDR2: SEHNR and FQNEAQ (reference sequence).

This clonotype was counted a few times. This chain links TRBV6-1 with TRBJ2-1, with 13 bases matching TRBD2. Germline V gene data show CDR1 as MNHNS and CDR2 as SASEGT. The V segment lost 6 bases and the J segment 0 bases; nucleotides outside the gene matches: 8. The CDR3 contains 18 residues. The DNA for the CDR3 is TGTGCCAGCAGACCCGGACTAGCGGGAGTTTCCTCCTACAATGAGCAGTTCTTC. It yields the protein CASRPGLAGVSSYNEQFF.

There are a few counts of this clonotype. This chain joins TRBV3-1 and TRBJ2-1; the D is unclear. The CDR3 spans 15 residues. Trimming removed 3 bases from V and 2 bases from J, with 11 bases in between. The V gene's germline CDR1 is LGHDT and CDR2 YNNKEL (reference sequence). CDR3 coding DNA: TGTGCCAGCAGCCATCAACCTGGCCCCTACAATGAGCAGTTCTTC. This encodes CASSHQPGPYNEQFF.

The V and J genes are TRBV29-1 and TRBJ1-6; D is undetermined. Trimming cost V 6 bases and J 5 bases, with 14 bases left between them. Germline values: CDR1 SQVTM, CDR2 ANQGSEA. The CDR3 contains 14 residues. CDR3 sequence: CSVAQAGDNSPLHF. In DNA form, the CDR3 reads TGCAGCGTGGCGCAGGCTGGCGATAATTCACCCCTCCACTTT.

This chain joins TRBV4-1 and TRBJ1-2; no clear D gene. Germline values: CDR1 MGHRA, CDR2 YSYEKL. Deletions cut 0 bases from V and 8 bases from J, with 7 bases between. This CDR3 has 12 residues. The DNA for the CDR3 is TGCGCCAGCAGCCAAGAAATAGGGGGCTACACCTTC. Protein: CASSQEIGGYTF.

This clonotype was counted between two and nine times. This sequence joins TRBV18 and TRBJ2-5, with D perhaps TRBD2 (5 bases). The CDR3 is 17 residues long. Germline CDR1 and CDR2: KGHSH and LQKENI. Trimming removed 3 bases from V and 6 bases from J, with 23 bases in between. CDR3 residues: CASSPPDADLLGKTQYF. CDR3 coding DNA: TGTGCCAGCTCACCCCCCGATGCGGACTTATTAGGGAAGACCCAGTACTTC.

The chain uses TRBV7-2 and TRBJ2-2; TRBD2 might be the D (5 bases). The CDR3 runs 16 residues. Germline CDR1 SGHTA, CDR2 FQGNSA. The V end lost 1 base, the J end lost 6 bases, and 15 bases lay between the germline ends. CDR3 DNA: TGTGCCAGCAGCTTAGGAAGCGGAGCGGCTTCCGGGGAGCTGTTTTTT. Translation gives CASSLGSGAASGELFF.

The chain joins TRBV2 to TRBJ1-2, with a tentative D call TRBD1 (6 bases). The germline gives CDR1 SNHLY, CDR2 FYNNEI. V lost 4 bases and J lost 0, with 12 bases in between. The CDR3 totals 15 residues. The CDR3 loop reads CASSAQQGTNYGYTF. As DNA, the CDR3 is TGTGCCAGCAGTGCTCAACAGGGTACTAACTATGGCTACACCTTC.

The chain joins TRBV7-3 to TRBJ2-5; TRBD2 is a possible D gene (5 bases). This CDR3 spans 14 amino acids. V was cut by 5 bases and J by 5 bases, with 15 bases left in between. Germline CDR1 is SGHTA and CDR2 is FQGTGA. The CDR3 nucleotides read TGTGCCAGCAGCCCGGGGTCTCCCTGGGAGACCCAGTACTTC. As protein: CASSPGSPWETQYF. The full variable domain, in which reference TRBV7-3 and TRBJ2-5 provide the parts outside the CDR3, is GAGVSQTPSNKVTEKGKYVELRCDPISGHTALYWYRQSLGQGPEFLIYFQGTGAADDSGLPNDRFFAVRPEGSVSTLKIQRTERGDSAVYLCASSPGSPWETQYFGPGTRLLVL.

The V and J genes are TRBV7-2 and TRBJ2-7, with TRBD1 as a possible D gene (6 bases). Trimming stripped 8 bases from V and 4 bases from J, with 15 bases between. Germline CDR1 is SGHTA and CDR2 is FQGNSA. CDR3 length: 13 residues. This CDR3 reads CASREGGRYEQYF. CDR3 nucleotides: TGTGCCAGCCGTGAAGGGGGAAGGTACGAGCAGTACTTC.

This chain joins TRBV12-5 and TRBJ2-3, with 10 bases matching TRBD2. The germline gives CDR1 LGHNT, CDR2 FRNRAP. The V segment lost 1 base and the J segment 0 bases; nucleotides outside the gene matches: 7. The CDR3 sequence is 18 residues long. CDR3 in DNA: TGTGCTAGTGGTTTGGGCCTAGGACTAGCGGCTAGCACAGATACGCAGTATTTT. Its translation: CASGLGLGLAASTDTQYF. The full variable domain, with the rest looked up from reference TRBV12-5 and TRBJ2-3, is DARVTQTPRHKVTEMGQEVTMRCQPILGHNTVFWYRQTMMQGLELLAYFRNRAPLDDSGMPKDRFSAEMPDATLATLKIQPSEPRDSAVYFCASGLGLGLAASTDTQYFGPGTRLTVL.

There are a few counts of this clonotype. J is TRBJ1-5 and V is TRBV20-1; 10 bases are a match to TRBD1. CDR3 size: 15 residues. Per germline, CDR1 DFQATT and CDR2 SNEGSKA (reference sequence). The V and J ends lost 6 bases and 6 bases, in that order; junction bases with no gene match: 11. The CDR3 protein is CSARTPGQGFQPQHF. CDR3 nucleotide sequence: TGCAGTGCACGGACGCCGGGACAGGGGTTTCAGCCCCAGCATTTT.

The chain has TRBV27 and TRBJ2-2; the D gene is possibly TRBD2 (6 bases). The CDR3 consists of 17 residues. V was trimmed by 0 bases and J by 1 base, leaving 12 bases between them. The germline gives CDR1 MNHEY, CDR2 SMNVEV (reference sequence). DNA of the CDR3: TGTGCCAGCAGTTTATCGCGGGACGGGTTGAACACCGGGGAGCTGTTTTTT. It encodes CASSLSRDGLNTGELFF.

The table lists this clonotype with a few counts. The V call is TRBV20-1, the J call TRBJ2-7; no definite D call. The CDR3 runs to 13 residues. V gave up 2 bases and J gave up 2 bases, with 10 bases separating them. Germline assignment: CDR1 DFQATT and CDR2 SNEGSKA (reference sequence). CDR3 nucleotide sequence: TGCAGTGCTAGACGGGCGCAACCCTACGAGCAGTACTTC. This sequence encodes CSARRAQPYEQYF.

This clonotype showed up just a few times. The V gene is TRBV27, the J gene TRBJ2-5; 8 positions agree with TRBD2. Per the germline V gene, CDR1 is MNHEY and CDR2 is SMNVEV (reference sequence). CDR3 length: 15 residues. The ends lost 3 bases at V and 4 bases at J; junction bases unmatched: 7. CDR3 nucleotides: TGTGCCAGCAGTTTCGCGGGAGGTGACGGAGAGACCCAGTACTTC. Protein sequence: CASSFAGGDGETQYF.

This clonotype was counted a few times. The V gene is TRBV10-3, the J gene TRBJ2-3; 7 nucleotides match TRBD2. This CDR3 has 14 amino acids. Germline V gene data show CDR1 as ENHRY and CDR2 as SYGVKD. With V trimmed by 7 bases and J by 5 bases, 9 bases remained unmatched. The CDR3 coding sequence is TGTGCCATCAAGGAGGGAGGGCAGGTAGATACGCAGTATTTT. It yields the protein CAIKEGGQVDTQYF.

The gene calls are TRBV7-2 and TRBJ2-1, with 9 bases lining up with TRBD2. V lost 7 bases to trimming and J lost 7 bases; unmatched junction nucleotides: 8. Per germline, CDR1 SGHTA and CDR2 FQGNSA. The CDR3 loop spans 14 amino acids. The CDR3 coding sequence is TGTGCCAGCAATACTGCGGCGGGGGGGAATGAGCAGTTCTTC. Its translation is CASNTAAGGNEQFF.

The chain carries TRBV7-2 and TRBJ2-7; TRBD2 might be the D (5 bases). V was trimmed by 2 bases and J by 0 bases, leaving 14 bases between them. Germline CDR1 and CDR2: SGHTA and FQGNSA. This CDR3 spans 16 amino acids. CDR3 nucleotides: TGTGCCAGCAGCTTACTTGGGAGTTCGAGCTCCTACGAGCAGTACTTC. Amino acid sequence: CASSLLGSSSSYEQYF. Drawing the rest from reference TRBV7-2 and TRBJ2-7, the complete variable domain is GAGVSQSPSNKVTEKGKDVELRCDPISGHTALYWYRQSLGQGLEFLIYFQGNSAPDKSGLPSDRFSAERTGGSVSTLTIQRTQQEDSAVYLCASSLLGSSSSYEQYFGPGTRLTVT.

The chain links TRBV4-1 to TRBJ2-1, with TRBD2 identical over 7 bases. V shed 1 base, J shed 8 bases, and the junction held 8 bases outside the gene matches. The V gene's germline CDR1 is MGHRA and CDR2 YSYEKL. The length of the CDR3 is 15 residues. CDR3 loop: CASSQASLAMYEQFF. The DNA for the CDR3 is TGCGCCAGCAGCCAAGCATCACTAGCGATGTATGAGCAGTTCTTC.

The chain joins TRBV2 to TRBJ2-5; possibly TRBD1 for D (6 bases). The germline V gene has CDR1 SNHLY and CDR2 FYNNEI. CDR3 length equals 15 residues. V gave up 3 bases and J gave up 2 bases, with 13 bases separating them. CDR3 DNA sequence: TGTGCCAGCAGTGAGTGGGGGACAAATCAAGAGACCCAGTACTTC. Protein sequence: CASSEWGTNQETQYF.

The V call is TRBV5-4, the J call TRBJ2-3; D is undetermined. The CDR3 has 14 amino acids. Germline V gene sequence: CDR1 SGHNT, CDR2 YYREEE (reference sequence). The V end was cut by 6 bases, the J end by 1 base, with 12 bases between. The DNA of the CDR3 is TGTGCCAGCACCTCGGCCCGGGGCACAGATACGCAGTATTTT. Amino acid sequence: CASTSARGTDTQYF.

This chain uses TRBV4-1 with TRBJ1-1; TRBD1 aligns across 7 bases. Per the germline V gene, CDR1 is MGHRA and CDR2 is YSYEKL. This CDR3 region has 18 residues. Trimming at V came to 3 bases and at J to 0 bases, leaving 13 bases not matched to a gene. Here the CDR3 reads CASSHRGRDSGVNTEAFF. CDR3 coding DNA: TGCGCCAGCAGCCACCGCGGCCGGGACAGTGGAGTGAACACTGAAGCTTTCTTT.

The rearrangement links TRBV20-1 to TRBJ2-3; 8 bases match TRBD2. Germline trimming cut 3 bases from V and 0 bases from J; bases unmatched to any gene: 5. This CDR3 spans 15 amino acids. Germline assignment: CDR1 DFQATT and CDR2 SNEGSKA (reference sequence). The CDR3 DNA sequence: TGCAGTGCTAGCCCCTCTAGCGGGAGCACAGATACGCAGTATTTT. It codes for CSASPSSGSTDTQYF.

This clonotype was seen a handful of times. The rearrangement uses TRBV5-5 and TRBJ2-1; tentative D call: TRBD2 (6 bases). The CDR3 has 12 residues. Trimming left V 1 base short and J 8 bases short, with 7 bases between. CDR1 and CDR2 (germline): SGHKS, YYEKEE (reference sequence). CDR3 sequence reads: CASSLLADEQFF. The CDR3 DNA reads TGTGCCAGCAGCTTGTTAGCGGATGAGCAGTTCTTC.

The sample holds one count of this clonotype. The CDR3 loop is CASIMGTSGSNEQFF. CDR3 nucleotide sequence: TGTGCCAGCATAATGGGGACTAGCGGGAGCAATGAGCAGTTCTTC. V and J are TRBV12-3 or TRBV12-4 and TRBJ2-1; TRBD2 agrees at 14 bases. The CDR3 contains 15 residues. Trimming cost V 7 bases and J 6 bases; bases outside gene matches: 5.

V usage is TRBV7-6 and J usage is TRBJ2-3; TRBD2 matches 7 bases. In germline, CDR1 is SGHVS, CDR2 FNYEAQ. Unmatched junction bases numbered 12, after V lost 3 bases and J lost 0 bases. The CDR3 has 18 residues. DNA for the CDR3: TGTGCCAGCAGCTTCCCGCTAGCGGCTCTTGTTAGCACAGATACGCAGTATTTT. This sequence encodes CASSFPLAALVSTDTQYF.

This clonotype was counted between two and nine times. The chain is built from TRBV15 and TRBJ1-1; no clear D gene. The CDR3 sequence is 13 residues long. Trimming removed 0 bases at V and 7 bases at J, with 9 bases between. Germline CDR1 reads LNHNV; CDR2 reads YYDKDF (reference sequence). As DNA, the CDR3 is TGTGCCACCAGCAGAGATCCCCCCTTTGAAGCTTTCTTT. Encoded protein: CATSRDPPFEAFF.

Comments on this clonotype: Germline and junction disagree at one end, which may indicate a read error. The chain joins TRBV11-2 to TRBJ2-3; 9 positions match TRBD2. The CDR3 covers 17 residues. Germline-derived CDR1 and CDR2 are SGHAT and FQNNGV. The CDR3 DNA reads as TGTGCCAGCGGCTTCCGTCCGGCGGGAGGGCGCACAGATACGCAGTATTTT. Protein: CASGFRPAGGRTDTQYF. Using reference TRBV11-2 and TRBJ2-3 for the parts outside the CDR3, the full variable domain is EAGVAQSPRYKIIEKRQSVAFWCNPISGHATLYWYQQILGQGPKLLIQFQNNGVVDDSQLPKDRFSAERLKGVDSTLKIQPAKLEDSAVYLCASGFRPAGGRTDTQYFGPGTRLTVL.

The chain employs TRBV5-4 and TRBJ2-7; D call uncertain. V was trimmed by 3 bases and J by 5 bases, leaving 12 bases between them. The CDR3 covers 13 residues. Germline CDR1 SGHNT, CDR2 YYREEE (reference sequence). The CDR3 reads CASSYSQANEQYF. Here the CDR3 DNA reads TGTGCCAGCAGCTATTCCCAGGCGAACGAGCAGTACTTC.